One and the same sample provided the 31 T cell receptor beta chains below, sequenced in a study of shared clonotypes between healthy human individuals. The protocol was immunoSEQ multiplex PCR, while the TCRdb copy is restricted to in-frame clones and leaves out a portion. The repertoire includes just over 2,000,000 clones, 90% to 95% of them detected once, and around 0.13% sits in the top ten. The source material was naive CD4+ T cells sorted from blood. The subset here: CD45RA+ positively selected. These receptors all stem from a young man in good health.

Remarks on this clone: This CDR3 is also generated by other DNA sequences in the sample. J is TRBJ2-2 and V is TRBV18; 9 bases align to TRBD1. This CDR3 region has 15 residues. Unmatched junction bases numbered 6, after V lost 6 bases and J lost 4 bases. Germline loops: CDR1 KGHSH, CDR2 LQKENI. Written as DNA, the CDR3 is TGTGCCAGCTCCCCCGGACAGGGGAGCACCGGGGAGCTGTTTTTT. Translated: CASSPGQGSTGELFF.

The chain carries TRBV6-5 and TRBJ1-6; 8 bases are a match to TRBD1. Per the germline V gene, CDR1 is MNHEY and CDR2 is SVGAGI. This CDR3 contains 15 residues. The V gene end was trimmed by 4 bases and the J gene end by 3 bases; junction bases not matched to a gene: 2. The DNA for the CDR3 is TGTGCCAGCAGTTGGGGGACAGGCTATAATTCACCCCTCCACTTT. Amino acids: CASSWGTGYNSPLHF.

This clone was counted many times. The rearrangement links TRBV7-6 to TRBJ2-7; 10 positions match TRBD1. The J segment lost 4 bases and the V segment lost 5 bases, leaving 5 bases of the junction unmatched. The CDR3 contains 14 residues. CDR1 SGHVS and CDR2 FNYEAQ come from the germline V gene. The CDR3 sequence is CASSTGQGKYEQYF. The CDR3 region has the DNA TGTGCCAGCAGCACGGGACAGGGGAAATACGAGCAGTACTTC. Full variable domain (outside the CDR3, taken from reference TRBV7-6 and TRBJ2-7): GAGVSQSPRYKVTKRGQDVALRCDPISGHVSLYWYRQALGQGPEFLTYFNYEAQQDKSGLPNDRFSAERPEGSISTLTIQRTEQRDSAMYRCASSTGQGKYEQYFGPGTRLTVT.

The chain recombines TRBV11-1 with TRBJ2-7; a possible D gene is TRBD1 (6 bases). Trimming pared 5 bases from V and 5 bases from J, leaving 7 bases between. CDR3 size: 11 residues. Per germline, CDR1 SGHAT and CDR2 FQDESV (reference sequence). The CDR3 spells CASSPGDEQYF. The DNA for the CDR3 is TGTGCCAGCAGCCCAGGGGACGAGCAGTACTTC.

Points on this clone: This same CDR3 is encoded by further DNA sequences in the sample. The chain couples TRBV6-5 to TRBJ2-1, with D perhaps being TRBD1 or TRBD2 (7 bases each). This CDR3 comprises 14 residues. CDR1 and CDR2 from the germline V gene are MNHEY and SVGAGI. V was clipped by 6 bases and J by 4 bases, with 13 bases between them. CDR3 protein: CASSRGGSYNEQFF. The CDR3 DNA follows: TGTGCCAGCAGCAGGGGGGGGTCTTACAATGAGCAGTTCTTC.

The genes are TRBV7-2 and TRBJ2-5; D may be TRBD2 (5 bases). Trimming pared 7 bases from V and 3 bases from J, leaving 18 bases between. Germline CDR1 SGHTA, CDR2 FQGNSA. The CDR3 is 15 amino acids. CDR3 nucleotides: TGTGCCAGCACCCTGCATGGGAGAGCAGAAGAGACCCAGTACTTC. It encodes CASTLHGRAEETQYF.

This chain joins TRBV6-5 and TRBJ2-1; 8 nucleotides align to TRBD1. CDR1 is MNHEY and CDR2 is SVGAGI in the germline V gene. V shed 1 base, J shed 3 bases, and the junction held 2 bases outside the gene matches. CDR3 length: 15 residues. The CDR3 region has the DNA TGTGCCAGCAGTTACTGGACAGGGCGCTACAATGAGCAGTTCTTC. This gives the protein CASSYWTGRYNEQFF.

A single count supports this clone. The chain joins TRBV10-3 to TRBJ1-6; 9 bases agree with TRBD1. V lost 0 bases, J lost 10 bases, and 7 bases stayed unmatched. The CDR3 length is 16 residues. Germline V CDR1 and CDR2: ENHRY, SYGVKD. CDR3 loop: CAISESIGTGRSPLHF. DNA for the CDR3: TGTGCCATCAGTGAGTCGATCGGGACAGGGAGATCACCCCTCCACTTT.

The chain recombines TRBV6-5 with TRBJ2-1; D is undetermined. The CDR3 consists of 16 residues. Trimming left V 0 bases short and J 7 bases short, with 16 bases between. Germline assignment: CDR1 MNHEY and CDR2 SVGAGI. The CDR3 loop is CASSYSPGGPRNEQFF. The CDR3 DNA follows: TGTGCCAGCAGTTACTCCCCCGGCGGCCCTAGGAATGAGCAGTTCTTC.

The chain employs TRBV28 and TRBJ1-4; maybe TRBD1 (5 bases). Germline V gene data show CDR1 as MDHEN and CDR2 as SYDVKM. There are 13 residues in the CDR3. Trimming stripped 6 bases from V and 8 bases from J, with 13 bases between. CDR3 sequence (DNA): TGTGCCAGCAGCCCCGGGGCCGTCGAAAAACTGTTTTTT. Its protein product is CASSPGAVEKLFF.

This chain uses TRBV5-4 with TRBJ1-2, with D uncertain. CDR3 length equals 14 residues. Germline values: CDR1 SGHNT, CDR2 YYREEE (reference sequence). The V end lost 2 bases, the J end lost 1 base, and 9 bases lay between the germline ends. The CDR3 protein is CASSFDVNNYGYTF. For the CDR3, the DNA is TGTGCCAGCAGCTTTGATGTCAATAACTATGGCTACACCTTC.

The V and J genes are TRBV5-6 and TRBJ1-2, with D uncertain. The CDR3 is 13 residues long. Trimming removed 0 bases from V and 4 bases from J, with 7 bases in between. Per germline, CDR1 SGHDT and CDR2 YYEEEE. CDR3 in DNA: TGTGCCAGCAGCTTGGAGGGATTCTATGGCTACACCTTC. It translates to CASSLEGFYGYTF.

The chain uses TRBV6-1 and TRBJ2-3; TRBD2 aligns across 8 bases. The CDR3 has 16 residues. The J segment lost 0 bases and the V segment lost 3 bases, leaving 5 bases of the junction unmatched. Germline CDR1 is MNHNS and CDR2 is SASEGT. The CDR3 DNA sequence: TGTGCCAGCAGTGAGGTAGCGGGGTTTAGCACAGATACGCAGTATTTT. Amino acids: CASSEVAGFSTDTQYF.

The J gene is TRBJ2-2, the V gene TRBV5-4; the D is unclear. In germline, CDR1 is SGHNT, CDR2 YYREEE (reference sequence). This CDR3 region has 15 residues. V dropped 4 bases and J dropped 0 bases, with 10 bases sitting between them. The CDR3 protein is CASSGKISNTGELFF. The CDR3 DNA reads as TGTGCCAGCAGCGGCAAAATATCGAACACCGGGGAGCTGTTTTTT.

The chain has TRBV2 and TRBJ1-4; D is unclear. This CDR3 contains 15 residues. Germline V gene data show CDR1 as SNHLY and CDR2 as FYNNEI. The V end was cut by 3 bases, the J end by 8 bases, with 16 bases between. The CDR3 sequence is CASSESRQWEEKLFF. The CDR3 DNA is TGTGCCAGCAGTGAGTCGCGGCAGTGGGAAGAAAAACTGTTTTTT.

The chain combines TRBV7-6 with TRBJ2-7, with TRBD1 identical over 7 bases. Germline CDR1 SGHVS, CDR2 FNYEAQ. V was clipped by 1 base and J by 4 bases; unmatched bases: 4. The CDR3 loop spans 14 amino acids. CDR3 residues: CASSLGQGVYEQYF. The CDR3 bases are TGTGCCAGCAGCTTAGGACAGGGTGTTTACGAGCAGTACTTC. Together with reference TRBV7-6 and TRBJ2-7, the CDR3 gives the full variable domain: GAGVSQSPRYKVTKRGQDVALRCDPISGHVSLYWYRQALGQGPEFLTYFNYEAQQDKSGLPNDRFSAERPEGSISTLTIQRTEQRDSAMYRCASSLGQGVYEQYFGPGTRLTVT.

The V call is TRBV11-2, the J call TRBJ2-7; 9 nucleotides align to TRBD1. Losses at the gene ends were 0 bases for V and 2 bases for J; bases not matched to a gene: 11. Germline values: CDR1 SGHAT, CDR2 FQNNGV. This CDR3 has 18 amino acids. The CDR3: CASSLDQGRGQGAYEQYF. The CDR3 DNA sequence: TGTGCCAGCAGCTTAGACCAGGGCAGGGGACAGGGCGCCTACGAGCAGTACTTC. Supplemented by reference TRBV11-2 and TRBJ2-7, the full variable domain reads EAGVAQSPRYKIIEKRQSVAFWCNPISGHATLYWYQQILGQGPKLLIQFQNNGVVDDSQLPKDRFSAERLKGVDSTLKIQPAKLEDSAVYLCASSLDQGRGQGAYEQYFGPGTRLTVT.

This clone was seen only once. V and J are TRBV14 and TRBJ2-1; TRBD2 might be the D (6 bases). CDR3 length equals 16 residues. Trimming removed 4 bases at V and 2 bases at J, with 15 bases between. Germline V gives CDR1 SGHDN, CDR2 FVKESK. The CDR3 DNA reads TGTGCCAGCAGCCTATTAACGGGAGCCACCTACAATGAGCAGTTCTTC. It yields the protein CASSLLTGATYNEQFF.

The V and J genes are TRBV7-2 and TRBJ2-7, with D possibly called TRBD1 or TRBD2 (6 bases each). The V gene lost 5 bases and the J gene lost 3 bases, with 14 bases spanning the gap. The germline CDR1 and CDR2 sequences are SGHTA and FQGNSA. The CDR3 is made up of 14 amino acids. The CDR3 is CASSPGASLYEQYF. CDR3 in DNA: TGTGCCAGCAGCCCGGGGGCTTCCCTCTACGAGCAGTACTTC.

This chain connects TRBV20-1 to TRBJ2-7, with TRBD2 as a possible D gene (5 bases). Germline loops: CDR1 DFQATT, CDR2 SNEGSKA (reference sequence). V was trimmed by 7 bases and J by 3 bases, leaving 10 bases between them. The CDR3 extends over 11 amino acids. The CDR3: CSVGGNYEQYF. The DNA of the CDR3 is TGCAGTGTTGGAGGAAACTACGAGCAGTACTTC.

V gene TRBV30 combines with J gene TRBJ2-7; D is unresolved. The CDR3 is 13 amino acids. Germline V CDR1 and CDR2: GTSNPN, SVGIG (reference sequence). V lost 0 bases, J lost 0 bases, and 6 bases lay in between. The CDR3 DNA reads as TGTGCCTGGAGTGTTCAATACTCCTACGAGCAGTACTTC. Translation gives CAWSVQYSYEQYF.

J is TRBJ1-6 and V is TRBV10-1; D gene ambiguous. This CDR3 comprises 13 residues. V gave up 4 bases and J gave up 7 bases, with 8 bases separating them. CDR1 and CDR2 (germline): WNHNN, SYGVQD (reference sequence). CDR3 nucleotide sequence: TGCGCCAGCAGTGGGGGTCCCAATTCACCCCTCCACTTT. The encoded protein is CASSGGPNSPLHF.

This sequence joins TRBV7-2 and TRBJ2-7; D gene uncertain. V gave up 5 bases and J gave up 5 bases, with 13 bases separating them. This CDR3 spans 13 amino acids. Germline loops: CDR1 SGHTA, CDR2 FQGNSA. DNA of the CDR3: TGTGCCAGCAGCACCCGTCAGGTCCACGAGCAGTACTTC. It specifies CASSTRQVHEQYF.

Worth noting for this clone: Other DNA sequences within the sample encode an identical CDR3. V and J are TRBV7-2 and TRBJ2-5; D uncertain. The CDR3 consists of 12 residues. With 4 bases removed from V and 5 bases from J, the gap between germline ends came to 8 bases. Germline V CDR1 and CDR2: SGHTA, FQGNSA. CDR3 in DNA: TGTGCCAGCAGCTCCCCCCCCGAGACCCAGTACTTC. Encoded protein: CASSSPPETQYF.

The rearrangement links TRBV5-1 to TRBJ2-7; 9 bases map to TRBD1. V gave up 4 bases and J gave up 3 bases; unmatched junction bases: 5. Germline assignment: CDR1 SGHRS and CDR2 YFSETQ. The CDR3 is 14 amino acids. CDR3 sequence reads: CASSKEDRGYEQYF. CDR3 bases: TGCGCCAGCAGCAAAGAGGACAGGGGCTACGAGCAGTACTTC. The entire variable domain, with the rest obtained from reference TRBV5-1 and TRBJ2-7, is as follows: KAGVTQTPRYLIKTRGQQVTLSCSPISGHRSVSWYQQTPGQGLQFLFEYFSETQRNKGNFPGRFSGRQFSNSRSEMNVSTLELGDSALYLCASSKEDRGYEQYFGPGTRLTVT.

V is TRBV2 and J is TRBJ1-5; TRBD1 agrees at 8 bases. Germline CDR1 reads SNHLY; CDR2 reads FYNNEI. V dropped 8 bases and J dropped 2; count of bases not matched to a gene: 5. CDR3 length: 14 residues. CDR3 loop: CASQDRGGNQPQHF. CDR3 sequence (DNA): TGTGCCAGCCAAGACAGGGGAGGCAATCAGCCCCAGCATTTT.

The genes are TRBV5-4 and TRBJ2-7, with 13 bases that match TRBD2. CDR3 length equals 16 residues. Germline assignment: CDR1 SGHNT and CDR2 YYREEE (reference sequence). After removal of 2 bases from V and 1 base from J, the junction contained 3 bases not matched to a gene. CDR3 loop: CASSFPGLAGSYEQYF. The DNA of the CDR3 is TGTGCCAGCAGCTTCCCGGGACTAGCGGGGTCCTACGAGCAGTACTTC.

CDR3 bases: TGTGCCAGCAGTTATTCCATGGGGGGTCAGCCCCAGCATTTT. It encodes CASSYSMGGQPQHF. The chain uses TRBV6-5 and TRBJ1-5; D possibly corresponds to TRBD1 (5 bases). Germline assignment: CDR1 MNHEY and CDR2 SVGAGI. The CDR3 covers 14 residues. V was cut by 3 bases and J by 6 bases, with 12 bases left in between.

The V gene is TRBV20-1, the J gene TRBJ2-7; D call uncertain. The CDR3 has 11 residues. Per germline, CDR1 DFQATT and CDR2 SNEGSKA (reference sequence). Trimming stripped 3 bases from V and 6 bases from J, with 9 bases between. The CDR3 reads CSARVFPEQYF. CDR3 nucleotides: TGCAGTGCTAGGGTTTTCCCCGAGCAGTACTTC.

CDR3 amino acids: CASSATQGARDEQYF. CDR3 sequence (DNA): TGCGCCAGCAGCGCCACCCAGGGGGCTCGCGACGAGCAGTACTTC. The chain employs TRBV5-1 and TRBJ2-7, with 8 positions matching TRBD1. In germline, CDR1 is SGHRS, CDR2 YFSETQ. Unmatched junction bases numbered 11, after V lost 4 bases and J lost 5 bases. CDR3 length: 15 residues.

The gene calls are TRBV7-2 and TRBJ2-1; 9 bases agree with TRBD2. The trim removed 5 bases at V and 3 bases at J, leaving 2 bases unmatched. The CDR3 totals 14 residues. Germline V lookup: CDR1 SGHTA, CDR2 FQGNSA. The CDR3 DNA sequence: TGTGCCAGCAGCAGTAGCGGGGGCTACAATGAGCAGTTCTTC. This sequence encodes CASSSSGGYNEQFF. The variable domain in full, completed from reference TRBV7-2 and TRBJ2-1, reads GAGVSQSPSNKVTEKGKDVELRCDPISGHTALYWYRQSLGQGLEFLIYFQGNSAPDKSGLPSDRFSAERTGGSVSTLTIQRTQQEDSAVYLCASSSSGGYNEQFFGPGTRLTVL.